The clone carrying this TCR beta chain has only one observation. This entry belongs to a study of blood T cell repertoires in COVID-19. Study at large: Spain, Italy and the United States supplied samples that represented acute and convalescent COVID-19.

Patients in Seattle were enrolled during active infection, then followed longitudinally. TCRdb's copy holds only in-frame clones and misses some; the assay was immunoSEQ multiplex PCR. The table includes 170,000 or so clones, over 80% detected once. V was trimmed by 11 bases and J by 6 bases, leaving 14 bases between them. This CDR3 comprises 13 residues. In germline, CDR1 is LNHDA, CDR2 SQIVND (reference sequence). Sequencing was done on a sample of peripheral blood. The gene calls are TRBV19 and TRBJ1-6, with D hard to call. This TCR derives from a woman aged 40-49 years with COVID-19, enrolled during active disease. The CDR3 DNA follows: TGTGCCCTTAGGTGGAACAGTAATTCACCCCTCCACTTT. Translation: CALRWNSNSPLHF.